Presented here are 18 T cell receptor beta chains from one specimen sequenced in a study of T cells in localized non-small cell lung cancer. Clones were read by immunoSEQ multiplex PCR, and TCRdb kept only the in-frame ones, dropping some. Of about 33,000 clones listed, roughly 90% are singletons. The sample in question was peripheral blood, obtained before any cancer treatment. Source of these receptors: a man aged 40-75 years with stage I lung adenocarcinoma.

This chain connects TRBV5-4 to TRBJ2-1, with 9 bases fitting TRBD1. V lost 0 bases to trimming and J lost 1 base; unmatched junction nucleotides: 2. The CDR3 covers 16 residues. Looked up from germline, CDR1 is SGHNT and CDR2 is YYREEE (reference sequence). The CDR3 DNA sequence: TGTGCCAGCAGCTTGGAACAGGGGGCATCCTACAATGAGCAGTTCTTC. Protein sequence: CASSLEQGASYNEQFF.

The rearrangement joins TRBV20-1 to TRBJ2-7; D gene uncertain. The V gene's germline CDR1 is DFQATT and CDR2 SNEGSKA (reference sequence). Trimming left V 4 bases short and J 4 bases short, with 8 bases between. The CDR3 spans 11 residues. The CDR3 DNA is TGCAGTGCTACCCCCGAATACGAGCAGTACTTC. This sequence encodes CSATPEYEQYF.

This clone was detected only a few times. DNA of the CDR3: TGTGCCAGCAGTAGCCCTTCCTCAGGGGGTCAGCCCCAGCATTTT. Translating it yields CASSSPSSGGQPQHF. The rearrangement uses TRBV6-1 and TRBJ1-5; 7 bases are a match to TRBD1. Trimming at V came to 5 bases and at J to 6 bases, leaving 10 bases not matched to a gene. The CDR3 has 15 amino acids. Germline lookup yields CDR1 MNHNS and CDR2 SASEGT.

The rearrangement uses TRBV9 and TRBJ2-2; 8 nucleotides line up with TRBD2. Trimming cost V 4 bases and J 4 bases; bases outside gene matches: 12. Germline CDR1 and CDR2: SGDLS and YYNGEE. This CDR3 contains 17 residues. The DNA for the CDR3 is TGTGCCAGCAGCCGACCGGTGACTCTAGCGGGCACCGGGGAGCTGTTTTTT. Amino acids: CASSRPVTLAGTGELFF.

In its sample, this clone was seen once. The V call is TRBV10-2, the J call TRBJ1-1; possible D gene TRBD1, 5 bases. The CDR3 covers 11 residues. Trimming stripped 4 bases from V and 6 bases from J, with 6 bases between. Germline CDR1 WSHSY, CDR2 SAAADI. DNA for the CDR3: TGCGCCAGCAGTGGGGGGGCTGAAGCTTTCTTT. It yields the protein CASSGGAEAFF.

This rearrangement joins TRBV6-1 to TRBJ2-1; 10 bases fit TRBD2. CDR3 length: 14 amino acids. The germline CDR1 and CDR2 sequences are MNHNS and SASEGT. V lost 10 bases and J lost 3; bases outside the gene matches: 6. CDR3 region: CAIKRGGLYNEQFF. The CDR3 nucleotides read TGTGCCATAAAGCGGGGGGGCCTCTACAATGAGCAGTTCTTC.

The rearrangement joins TRBV2 to TRBJ2-1; 11 nucleotides agree with TRBD2. J was trimmed by 8 bases and V by 7 bases; bases with no gene match: 4. The CDR3 is 13 residues long. The germline V gene has CDR1 SNHLY and CDR2 FYNNEI. The CDR3 protein is CASNIAGGDEQFF. The DNA of the CDR3 is TGTGCCAGCAACATAGCGGGGGGGGATGAGCAGTTCTTC.

This clone was detected once. The chain combines TRBV5-6 with TRBJ2-1, with no clear D. Germline loops: CDR1 SGHDT, CDR2 YYEEEE. Trimming cost V 4 bases and J 5 bases, with 13 bases left between them. The CDR3 is 14 residues long. CDR3 in DNA: TGTGCCAGCAGCCGAAAAGGTGTTCACAATGAGCAGTTCTTC. Translating gives CASSRKGVHNEQFF. The entire variable domain, with the rest obtained from reference TRBV5-6 and TRBJ2-1, is as follows: DAGVTQSPTHLIKTRGQQVTLRCSPKSGHDTVSWYQQALGQGPQFIFQYYEEEERQRGNFPDRFSGHQFPNYSSELNVNALLLGDSALYLCASSRKGVHNEQFFGPGTRLTVL.

The chain uses TRBV6-4 and TRBJ2-6; D might be TRBD1 (6 bases). V lost 8 bases and J 1 base, leaving 12 bases between the germline ends. The CDR3 totals 15 residues. Germline V gene lookup returns CDR1 MRHNA and CDR2 SNTAGT. The CDR3 sequence: CASRQDSSGANVLTF. DNA of the CDR3: TGTGCCAGCCGACAGGACAGTTCTGGGGCCAACGTCCTGACTTTC.

The J gene is TRBJ2-2, the V gene TRBV6-1; TRBD2 might be the D (6 bases). The CDR3 sequence is 14 residues long. CDR1 is MNHNS, CDR2 SASEGT, per germline. V was shortened by 6 bases and J by 3 bases, with 11 bases between the two germline ends. CDR3 nucleotide sequence: TGTGCCAGCAGGCATCGGGGGTACACCGGGGAGCTGTTTTTT. Protein product: CASRHRGYTGELFF.

The chain recombines TRBV7-2 with TRBJ1-3; D might be TRBD1 (6 bases). CDR3 size: 17 residues. V was shortened by 0 bases and J by 4 bases, with 16 bases between the two germline ends. CDR1 is SGHTA and CDR2 is FQGNSA in the germline V gene. The CDR3 sequence is CASSLAGTRGSGNTIYF. The CDR3 DNA is TGTGCCAGCAGCTTAGCGGGTACCAGGGGATCCGGAAACACCATATATTTT.

The J gene is TRBJ2-7, the V gene TRBV5-1; 9 bases fit TRBD1. J lost 0 bases, V lost 5 bases, and 6 bases had no gene match. The CDR3 totals 15 residues. Germline V CDR1 and CDR2: SGHRS, YFSETQ. This CDR3 is CASRSGQGSSYEQYF. Written as DNA, the CDR3 is TGCGCCAGCAGGTCGGGACAGGGATCCTCCTACGAGCAGTACTTC.

By share of the sample, this clone is medium-sized. The chain recombines TRBV2 with TRBJ2-5, with D unresolved. CDR1 SNHLY and CDR2 FYNNEI come from the germline V gene. The CDR3 is 13 residues long. The ends were cut back, 9 bases at V and 4 bases at J, with 15 bases in the middle. The CDR3 here is CARESPGRETQYF. The CDR3 DNA reads TGTGCCAGAGAAAGCCCAGGCCGAGAGACCCAGTACTTC.

The rearrangement uses TRBV19 and TRBJ2-5; 10 bases align to TRBD1. With V trimmed by 6 bases and J by 4 bases, 8 bases remained unmatched. Germline V gene sequence: CDR1 LNHDA, CDR2 SQIVND (reference sequence). The CDR3 has 15 amino acids. The CDR3 DNA reads as TGTGCCAGTAGCCCTGACAGGGGGCGCGGAGAGACCCAGTACTTC. The encoded protein is CASSPDRGRGETQYF.

The chain combines TRBV13 with TRBJ2-1, with TRBD2 as a possible D gene (6 bases). Germline V gives CDR1 PRHDT, CDR2 FYEKMQ (reference sequence). CDR3 length: 14 amino acids. The ends were cut back, 2 bases at V and 3 bases at J, with 8 bases in the middle. The CDR3 DNA is TGTGCCAGCAGCTTATTCGGGGGCTACAATGAGCAGTTCTTC. Translating gives CASSLFGGYNEQFF.

This clone was seen just once. J is TRBJ2-5 and V is TRBV19; D may be TRBD1 or TRBD2 (5 bases each). Trimming shortened V by 5 bases and J by 7 bases, and 14 bases separated the two germline ends. Germline V gene data show CDR1 as LNHDA and CDR2 as SQIVND (reference sequence). This CDR3 has 13 residues. This CDR3 reads CASSQGTSGTQYF. The CDR3, as DNA: TGTGCCAGTAGTCAAGGGACCAGCGGGACCCAGTACTTC.

This chain uses TRBV9 with TRBJ1-1; possibly TRBD1 for D (5 bases). Trimming shortened V by 0 bases and J by 2 bases, and 5 bases separated the two germline ends. The length of the CDR3 is 13 residues. Germline V gene lookup returns CDR1 SGDLS and CDR2 YYNGEE. The CDR3 protein is CASSVGDNTEAFF. CDR3 DNA sequence: TGTGCCAGCAGCGTAGGGGACAACACTGAAGCTTTCTTT.

This rearrangement joins TRBV18 to TRBJ2-7; 16 nucleotides agree with TRBD2. There are 19 residues in the CDR3. Germline V gives CDR1 KGHSH, CDR2 LQKENI. V dropped 3 bases and J dropped 6; count of bases not matched to a gene: 14. The CDR3 nucleotides read TGTGCCAGCTCACCTACACCCGGGACTAGCGGGGGGGCGCGGGCCGAGCAGTACTTC. Translated: CASSPTPGTSGGARAEQYF.